Below are 3 T cell receptor beta chains sequenced from a single sample in a study of post-analysis software for immune sequencing data. Every TCR beta cDNA library bore unique molecular identifiers. MiXCR was run by TCRdb on the PCR reads, yielding one entry per CDR3 protein. The sample lists roughly 600,000 distinct CDR3 sequences; roughly 46% were seen once. No cognate antigen is known for these TCRs. Study outcomes and limitations: Patients had higher frequencies than controls of about five TRBV segments, including TRBV5-6, TRBV5-1 and TRBV20-1.

The specimen sequenced was blood. All receptors come from a girl aged 10-17 years with multiple sclerosis.

The chain combines TRBV11-2 with TRBJ1-6, with TRBD1 matching over 8 bases. The CDR3 extends over 16 amino acids. V lost 0 bases to trimming and J lost 3 bases; unmatched junction nucleotides: 1. Germline V gives CDR1 SGHAT, CDR2 FQNNGV. CDR3 nucleotide sequence: TGTGCCAGCAGCTTAGAAACAGGGGGCTATAATTCACCCCTCCACTTT. Amino acids: CASSLETGGYNSPLHF.

The chain links TRBV5-1 to TRBJ1-1; D is unclear. Germline loops: CDR1 SGHRS, CDR2 YFSETQ. V shed 0 bases and J shed 0 bases, with 12 bases lying between them. The CDR3 has 16 residues. For the CDR3, the DNA is TGCGCCAGCAGCTTGGAGGGTCGCAGTATGAACACTGAAGCTTTCTTT. It codes for CASSLEGRSMNTEAFF.

This clonotype was seen a handful of times. V usage is TRBV20-1 and J usage is TRBJ2-7, with D possibly matching TRBD1 (6 bases). V was shortened by 3 bases and J by 1 base, with 13 bases between the two germline ends. In germline, CDR1 is DFQATT, CDR2 SNEGSKA (reference sequence). CDR3 length: 14 residues. The CDR3: CSASATGSSYEQYF. The CDR3, as DNA: TGCAGTGCTAGTGCCACAGGGTCGTCCTACGAGCAGTACTTC.